This TCR beta chain was recorded in a study of T-cell reconstitution after alpha-beta-depleted transplantation in children. This sample's TCRbeta library carried unique molecular identifier barcodes. TCRdb called the PCR reads again in MiXCR, with one record for every CDR3 protein. The table records hundreds of thousands of distinct CDR3 sequences, 10% to 15% of them present only once. Study outcomes and limitations: Reportedly, alpha-beta T cells present about two months post-transplant originated from several hundred expanded clones of graft origin. Most T-cell counts and diversity one year after the transplant came from T cells that were newly produced. Several patients had high TCRbeta diversity at day 60; it came from surviving recipient T cells and thymic progenitors.

This clonotype was seen ten or more times. Its antigen is unknown. The material was PBMCs, obtained before TCRalphabeta/CD19-depleted stem cell transplant. This sequence was found in a girl between 2 and 10 years old with congenital amegakaryocytic thrombocytopenia, due to receive a stem cell transplant.

The CDR3 DNA sequence: TGTGCTAGTATCTTAAGGGGGCGATCCGAAGCTTTCTTT. It is translated as CASILRGRSEAFF. V usage is TRBV12-5 and J usage is TRBJ1-1, with 7 bases that match TRBD1. Per the germline V gene, CDR1 is LGHNT and CDR2 is FRNRAP. V was clipped by 8 bases and J by 8 bases; unmatched bases: 11. This CDR3 has 13 residues.